This is a list of T cell receptor beta chains from one sample in a study of blood T cell repertoires in COVID-19. The method was immunoSEQ multiplex PCR; TCRdb's version includes in-frame clones alone and lacks a portion of them. The data contain 100,000 to 120,000 clones, approximately 80% of them singletons. Sequenced input: peripheral blood. These receptor sequences come from a woman aged 80 or older with acute or convalescent COVID-19. Each CDR3 is given with its conserved first and last residue. The size field is filled for only some rows; it gives once, few, many or a size class.

cdr3_aa: CASSYTLPSVNEQFF; clone_size: .; v_call: TRBV5-4; j_call: TRBJ2-1
cdr3_aa: CATRGGGGTGELFF; clone_size: once; v_call: TRBV2; j_call: TRBJ2-2
cdr3_aa: CAISVGTSGDKRYTQYF; clone_size: .; v_call: TRBV10-3; j_call: TRBJ2-3
cdr3_aa: CASTDATVFGNTIYF; clone_size: few; v_call: TRBV6-5; j_call: TRBJ1-3
cdr3_aa: CASSPSWGQEYEQYF; clone_size: .; v_call: TRBV18; j_call: TRBJ2-7
cdr3_aa: CASEREGNTGELFF; clone_size: .; v_call: TRBV9; j_call: TRBJ2-2
cdr3_aa: CSALQETQYF; clone_size: .; v_call: TRBV20-1; j_call: TRBJ2-5
cdr3_aa: CASSLAGTASIEQYF; clone_size: .; v_call: TRBV27; j_call: TRBJ2-7
cdr3_aa: CATSDLQQGEAFF; clone_size: .; v_call: TRBV24-1; j_call: TRBJ1-1
cdr3_aa: CASSPRGRAKDTQYF; clone_size: .; v_call: TRBV28; j_call: TRBJ2-3
cdr3_aa: CASSIQTGSGNTIYF; clone_size: .; v_call: TRBV19; j_call: TRBJ1-3
cdr3_aa: CASSPRRGGTEAFF; clone_size: .; v_call: TRBV3-1/TRBV3-2; j_call: TRBJ1-1
cdr3_aa: CASSFTSGLYNEQFF; clone_size: .; v_call: TRBV5-4; j_call: TRBJ2-1
cdr3_aa: CASSLARQETQYF; clone_size: .; v_call: TRBV5-5; j_call: TRBJ2-5